The T cell receptor beta chain described here comes from a study of cytomegalovirus exposure and HLA in healthy donors. About the study: Approximately 170 million T cells yielded more than 90 million unique TCR beta sequences in earlier analysis. Study findings and constraints: The study put under 200 TCR beta chains on its list as cytomegalovirus-associated. A previous analysis found most TCR beta V segments productive roughly 90% or roughly 30% of the time. Later on, analysis showed that most CMV-associated TCR beta chains appeared to be HLA-restricted.

V trimming: 7 bases; J trimming: 3 bases; junction bases outside the gene matches: 5. Per germline, CDR1 SGHRS and CDR2 YFSETQ. The CDR3 has 14 residues. A multiplex PCR was run with 60 Vbeta primers and 13 Jbeta primers. Method: immunoSEQ multiplex PCR; TCRdb's copy keeps in-frame clones and lacks some. In the table there are roughly 150,000 clones, roughly 85% of which are singletons. This clone is a singleton in its sample. The antigen is unknown. The sequence derives from a woman aged 25 to 39 in good health and CMV-seronegative. The sequenced sample consisted of PBMCs. The J gene is TRBJ2-2, the V gene TRBV5-1, with TRBD1 matching over 8 bases. In DNA, the CDR3 is TGCGCCAGCGCGACAGGGGCGGACACCGGGGAGCTGTTTTTT. Protein: CASATGADTGELFF.